This T cell receptor (beta chain) was obtained from a study of cytomegalovirus exposure and HLA in healthy donors. As concerns this clone: The target antigen is unknown.

Use of 60 Vbeta and 13 Jbeta primers characterized the PCR. Only in-frame clones appear in the TCRdb table, and some are missing; sequencing was by immunoSEQ multiplex PCR. Of 85,000 to 100,000 clones in the sample, nearly 70% were seen once. Germline CDR1 is SGHRS and CDR2 is YFSETQ. The CDR3 runs to 14 residues. V shed 3 bases and J 1 base; nucleotides not matched to a gene: 2. The study, taken as a whole, reports: Most of the TCR beta V segments (in an earlier analysis) were productive either about 90% or about 30% of the time. Associated with cytomegalovirus, according to the listing, were 170 or so TCR beta chains.

Sequenced: PBMCs. The chain has TRBV5-1 and TRBJ2-7, with TRBD1 matching over 9 bases. This sequence originates from a man over 45 in good health and CMV-seronegative. The CDR3 here is CASSSDRGSYEQYF. In DNA, the CDR3 is TGCGCCAGCAGCTCGGACAGGGGTTCCTACGAGCAGTACTTC.